These 18 T cell receptor beta chains were sequenced from one sample in a study of monozygotic twins with inflammatory bowel disease (dated by TCRdb to the late 2010s). Library preparation employed 5' RACE. These reads were obtained on an Illumina HiSeq 2500. TCRdb reprocessed the reads, so every CDR3 protein sequence counts as one entry and DNA is not shown. The sample has tens of thousands of distinct CDR3 sequences on record. The top ten constitute roughly 4.8% of the sample. Input material: blood. The origin of the receptors is a human donor with ulcerative colitis or Crohn's disease, or a healthy co-twin of an affected twin (not recorded which).

V and J are TRBV5-1 and TRBJ1-2. The CDR3 length is 12 residues. Germline V gives CDR1 SGHRS, CDR2 YFSETQ. Here the CDR3 reads CASSLSTGGYTF.

This chain uses TRBV5-5 with TRBJ2-7; the D gene TCRdb calls, TRBD2, cannot be checked with no DNA. CDR3 length: 14 amino acids. Germline CDR1 is SGHKS and CDR2 is YYEKEE (reference sequence). CDR3 region: CASSPGPPLHEQYF. The full variable domain, rest sourced from reference TRBV5-5 and TRBJ2-7, is DAGVTQSPTHLIKTRGQQVTLRCSPISGHKSVSWYQQVLGQGPQFIFQYYEKEERGRGNFPDRFSARQFPNYSSELNVNALLLGDSALYLCASSPGPPLHEQYFGPGTRLTVT.

This CDR3 reads CSGGKGQGELFF. V is TRBV20-1 and J is TRBJ2-2; lacking DNA, the TRBD1 call made by TCRdb goes unchecked. The CDR3 consists of 12 residues. Germline CDR1 and CDR2: DFQATT and SNEGSKA (reference sequence).

The chain recombines TRBV5-1 with TRBJ2-5; TCRdb outputs TRBD1, but without DNA this stays unchecked. This CDR3 has 13 amino acids. Germline CDR1 reads SGHRS; CDR2 reads YFSETQ. CDR3 residues: CASSSGVSETQYF.

The chain uses TRBV12-3 or TRBV12-4 and TRBJ2-3; the TCRdb call, TRBD1, lacks DNA for checking. There are 16 residues in the CDR3. CDR3 protein: CASTSGWQGSTDTQYF.

This chain links TRBV7-2 with TRBJ2-5; TCRdb names TRBD1, which stays unverified in the absence of DNA. The germline V gene encodes CDR1 SGHTA and CDR2 FQGNSA. The CDR3 is 14 residues long. Here the CDR3 reads CASSLARGQETQYF.

The chain links TRBV27 to TRBJ1-2. CDR1 and CDR2 (germline): MNHEY, SMNVEV (reference sequence). This CDR3 spans 12 amino acids. The CDR3 is CASSPAGLGYTF.

The chain links TRBV6-5 to TRBJ2-5; TCRdb returns TRBD1, unconfirmable since there is no DNA. The CDR3 spans 14 residues. Germline V gene sequence: CDR1 MNHEY, CDR2 SVGAGI. Here the CDR3 reads CASSYSGGGETQYF.

The chain has TRBV7-2 and TRBJ2-5; TCRdb names TRBD2, which stays unverified in the absence of DNA. This CDR3 is built from 16 residues. Germline CDR1 and CDR2: SGHTA and FQGNSA. Here the CDR3 reads CASSPGLAGTGETQYF.

CDR3 region: CASSYVARSDTQYF. This chain links TRBV6-6 with TRBJ2-3. CDR1 is MNHNY, CDR2 SVGAGI, per germline (reference sequence). CDR3 length: 14 residues.

This sequence joins TRBV27 and TRBJ1-5. Germline values: CDR1 MNHEY, CDR2 SMNVEV (reference sequence). This CDR3 comprises 14 residues. CDR3 amino acids: CASSPYFGNQPQHF.

The genes are TRBV29-1 and TRBJ2-1; TCRdb outputs TRBD1, but without DNA this stays unchecked. The CDR3 sequence is 15 residues long. Germline assignment: CDR1 SQVTM and CDR2 ANQGSEA. CDR3 residues: CSVEGGTGVQNEQFF.

The chain uses TRBV27 and TRBJ2-2; the D call from TCRdb, TRBD2, cannot be confirmed without DNA. The CDR3 contains 14 residues. Germline lookup yields CDR1 MNHEY and CDR2 SMNVEV (reference sequence). The CDR3 reads CASSLYRRAGELFF.

The chain is built from TRBV4-3 and TRBJ1-1; as DNA is missing, the TRBD1 call by TCRdb cannot be tested. The CDR3 has 17 amino acids. Germline CDR1 LGHNA, CDR2 YSLEER. CDR3 loop: CASSQEASGAPGAEAFF.

This chain links TRBV27 with TRBJ1-1; the TRBD1 assignment by TCRdb is unverifiable without DNA. The CDR3 is 14 residues long. Looked up from germline, CDR1 is MNHEY and CDR2 is SMNVEV (reference sequence). CDR3 residues: CASTRRQGQTEAFF.

V and J are TRBV7-9 and TRBJ1-1. The CDR3 spans 14 residues. CDR1 and CDR2 from the germline V gene are SEHNR and FQNEAQ (reference sequence). CDR3 sequence: CASSLSGINTEAFF.

The chain joins TRBV5-1 to TRBJ2-5; the D gene TCRdb calls, TRBD2, cannot be checked with no DNA. This CDR3 has 16 residues. CDR1 and CDR2 from the germline V gene are SGHRS and YFSETQ. CDR3 amino acids: CASSQGLALTGETQYF.

The chain carries TRBV12-3 or TRBV12-4 and TRBJ1-3; the D gene TCRdb calls, TRBD1, cannot be checked with no DNA. CDR3 length equals 14 residues. CDR3 sequence: CASMDRGPGNTIYF.